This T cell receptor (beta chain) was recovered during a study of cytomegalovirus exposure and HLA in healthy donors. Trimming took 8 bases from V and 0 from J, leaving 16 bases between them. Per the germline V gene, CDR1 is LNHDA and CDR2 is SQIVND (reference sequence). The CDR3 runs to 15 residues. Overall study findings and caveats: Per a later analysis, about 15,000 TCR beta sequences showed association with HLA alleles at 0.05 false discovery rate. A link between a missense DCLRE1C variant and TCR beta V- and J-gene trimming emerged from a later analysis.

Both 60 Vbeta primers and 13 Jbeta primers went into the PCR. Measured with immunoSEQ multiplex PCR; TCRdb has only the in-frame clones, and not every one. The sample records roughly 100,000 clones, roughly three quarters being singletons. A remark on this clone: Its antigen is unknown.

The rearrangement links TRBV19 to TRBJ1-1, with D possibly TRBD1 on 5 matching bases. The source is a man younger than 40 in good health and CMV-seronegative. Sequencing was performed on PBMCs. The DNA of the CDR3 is TGTGCCAGTCGTGTTCAGGGCTCAATGAACACTGAAGCTTTCTTT. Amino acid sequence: CASRVQGSMNTEAFF.